A selection of T cell receptor beta chains follows, all from one sample in a study of shared clonotypes between healthy human individuals. Sequencing used immunoSEQ multiplex PCR; TCRdb keeps in-frame clones, though not all of them. Among approximately 980,000 clones listed, approximately 80% were seen once. Sequenced: memory CD4+ T cells sorted from blood. Source of these receptors: a man younger than 35 in good health. CDR3s include the opening cysteine and the closing phenylalanine or tryptophan. A D gene is named only where the DNA matches it firmly. For some rows the clone size is stated as once, few or many, or as a class when expanded; others skip it.

>NA|TRBJ2-3|NA|TRBV27
TGTGCCAGCAGTTTTGAATCGTCCCCCCGACATACGCAGTATTTT
CASSFESSPRHTQYF
>NA|TRBJ2-7|TRBD2|TRBV19
TGTGCCAGTAGTAATGCCCCACCTTGGGGGGGAATCTACGAGCAGTACTTC
CASSNAPPWGGIYEQYF
>NA|TRBJ2-3|NA|TRBV5-1
TGCGCCAGCAGTTTCCCCTTAGGAGATACGCAGTATTTT
CASSFPLGDTQYF
>NA|TRBJ2-7|NA|TRBV5-6
TGTGCCAGCAGCTTGCGGTCCAGGGTCTCCTACGAGCAGTACTTC
CASSLRSRVSYEQYF
>NA|TRBJ2-7|NA|TRBV6-5
TGTGCCAGCAGAATACACAGGGCTAACAACGAGCAGTACTTC
CASRIHRANNEQYF
>NA|TRBJ1-2|NA|TRBV9
TGTGCCAGCAGCGTGGCAGGGCCGTACTATGGCTACACCTTC
CASSVAGPYYGYTF
>NA|TRBJ1-6|NA|TRBV28
TGTGCCAGCAGTCCAGTCGGTCTTCCAGGTTCACCCCTCCACTTT
CASSPVGLPGSPLHF
>NA|TRBJ1-2|TRBD1|TRBV2
TGTGCCAGCAGGGGGGACAGGCCGGGCTACACCTTC
CASRGDRPGYTF
>NA|TRBJ1-4|TRBD1|TRBV18
TGTGCCAGCTCAGCCGGACAGGGGGGTGAAAAACTGTTTTTT
CASSAGQGGEKLFF
>NA|TRBJ2-5|TRBD2|TRBV4-1
TGCGCCAGCAGCCCCCGGGATCGGGGGGGGACAGAGACCCAGTACTTC
CASSPRDRGGTETQYF
>NA|TRBJ2-5|NA|TRBV13
TGTGCCAGCAGCTCACCGAAGACAGAGAATAGAGAGACCCAGTACTTC
CASSSPKTENRETQYF
>few|TRBJ1-3|NA|TRBV9
TGTGCCAGCGGGTCCTCTGGAAACACCATATATTTT
CASGSSGNTIYF
>NA|TRBJ1-5|NA|TRBV5-7
TGTGCCAGCAGCTTCATATTCAGGGTTCCTCAGCCCCAGCATTTT
CASSFIFRVPQPQHF
>NA|TRBJ2-5|NA|TRBV12-5
TGTGCTAGTGGTTTAGGGGGGGCCTTTGGCCAAGAGACCCAGTACTTC
CASGLGGAFGQETQYF
>NA|TRBJ2-2|TRBD1|TRBV29-1
TGCAGCGTAGAACAGGGGGCCCGCCCTGGACGGTTTTTT
CSVEQGARPGRFF
>many|TRBJ2-3|NA|TRBV6-5
TGTGCCAGTCATCAAGGAGATACGCAGTATTTT
CASHQGDTQYF
>NA|TRBJ2-7|NA|TRBV6-6
TGTGCCAGCAGTTCCTTGGACAAGTACGAGCAGTACTTC
CASSSLDKYEQYF
>NA|TRBJ1-1|NA|TRBV18
TGTGCCAGCTCACCACCGGCTATGAACACTGAAGCTTTCTTT
CASSPPAMNTEAFF
>NA|TRBJ2-6|TRBD2|TRBV4-2
TGTGCCAGCAGCCCTACGGGTAGCGGGGGGGTCAACGTCCTGACTTTC
CASSPTGSGGVNVLTF
>NA|TRBJ2-1|NA|TRBV5-1
TGCGCCAGCAGCTTTAGGACACAGTATGACAATGAGCAGTTCTTC
CASSFRTQYDNEQFF
>NA|TRBJ1-5|NA|TRBV9
TGTGCCAGCAGCCCTGGGGGTAGCAATCAGCCCCAGCATTTT
CASSPGGSNQPQHF
>NA|TRBJ2-3|TRBD2|TRBV27
TGTGCCACCGAGCGGGGCGGAACGCAGTATTTT
CATERGGTQYF
>NA|TRBJ1-1|NA|TRBV19
TGTGCCAGTAGTATAAGGGTGATGAACACTGAAGCTTTCTTT
CASSIRVMNTEAFF
>NA|TRBJ2-1|NA|TRBV15
TGTGCCACCAGCAGAGATGCCCCGGGAGAAAATGAGCAGTTCTTC
CATSRDAPGENEQFF
>NA|TRBJ1-2|NA|TRBV19
TGTGCCAGTAGGGGAGAGGGCAATGGCTATGGCTACACCTTC
CASRGEGNGYGYTF
>NA|TRBJ2-7|TRBD1|TRBV10-2
TGCGCCAGCAGACCTAGCGGGACAGGGGGCTTCGAGCAGTACTTC
CASRPSGTGGFEQYF
>many|TRBJ2-6|NA|TRBV19
TGTGCCAGTACCGAAGCAGGGGCCAACGTCCTGACTTTC
CASTEAGANVLTF
>NA|TRBJ2-5|NA|TRBV19
TGTGCCGCGGGGCTACCTCAAGAGACCCAGTACTTC
CAAGLPQETQYF
>NA|TRBJ1-1|NA|TRBV5-1
TGCGCCAGCAGCTTGGGAGAAAACACTGAAGCTTTCTTT
CASSLGENTEAFF
>few|TRBJ1-6|NA|TRBV21-1
TGTGCCAGCAAGACAGGGACCCCTCAAGCCAATTCACCCCTCCACTTT
CASKTGTPQANSPLHF
>NA|TRBJ1-3|NA|TRBV14
TGTGCCAGCAGCCAGATGACAGGTCTCTCTGGAAACACCATATATTTT
CASSQMTGLSGNTIYF
>NA|TRBJ1-2|NA|TRBV29-1
TGCAGCGTTGAAGAACGAGGCAGGGACTATGGCTACACCTTC
CSVEERGRDYGYTF
>NA|TRBJ2-3|NA|TRBV28
TGTGCCAGCAGTCGACGGGGTACAGATACGCAGTATTTT
CASSRRGTDTQYF
>NA|TRBJ1-5|TRBD1|TRBV18
TGTGCCAGCTCACCTCAGGGGGCAAGGAGCAATCAGCCCCAGCATTTT
CASSPQGARSNQPQHF
>NA|TRBJ1-2|NA|TRBV6-4
TGTGCCAGCAGTGTCGACGGGGGCCCCTATGGCTACACCTTC
CASSVDGGPYGYTF
>once|TRBJ2-3|NA|TRBV2
TGTGCCAGCGCCCCAGGAGATCACACAGATACGCAGTATTTT
CASAPGDHTDTQYF
>NA|TRBJ2-7|TRBD2|TRBV11-2
TGTGCCAGCAGCACGCGACTAGCGCGGCTCTACGAGCAGTACTTC
CASSTRLARLYEQYF
>few|TRBJ2-7|NA|TRBV2
TGTGCCAGCACCGGACGGTACTACGAGCAGTACTTC
CASTGRYYEQYF
>NA|TRBJ1-3|TRBD1|TRBV10-3
TGTGCCATCAGTGCGGACAGGGTCTCTGGAAACACCATATATTTT
CAISADRVSGNTIYF
>NA|TRBJ2-2|TRBD1|TRBV11-2
TGTGCCAGCAGCCCCCGACAGGGTGGCACCGGGGAGCTGTTTTTT
CASSPRQGGTGELFF
>NA|TRBJ2-3|NA|TRBV5-6
TGTGCCAGCAGCTTGCAGGCGTGGGGCACAGATACGCAGTATTTT
CASSLQAWGTDTQYF
>few|TRBJ2-1|TRBD2|TRBV14
TGTGCCAGCAGCCACCCCGCCAGGGTAGGGACTAGCGGGACCAATGAGCAGTTCTTC
CASSHPARVGTSGTNEQFF
>NA|TRBJ2-3|TRBD2|TRBV9
TGTGCCAGCAGCGTAGTAACTAGCGGGGACTTTACAGATACGCAGTATTTT
CASSVVTSGDFTDTQYF
>NA|TRBJ2-1|NA|TRBV18
TGTGCCAGCTCAGTTAACCGGCAGGATGAGCAGTTCTTC
CASSVNRQDEQFF
>NA|TRBJ1-4|NA|TRBV18
TGTGCCAGCTCACCACTTCAGGGGCGTGGGGAAAAACTGTTTTTT
CASSPLQGRGEKLFF
>once|TRBJ2-5|TRBD2|TRBV7-2
TGTGCCAGCAGTTTGGGCGGGAGGAGCTGGGAGACCCAGTACTTC
CASSLGGRSWETQYF
>NA|TRBJ2-1|NA|TRBV30
TGTGCCTGGAGTGCTGCCCTATACAATGAGCAGTTCTTC
CAWSAALYNEQFF
>few|TRBJ1-6|NA|TRBV28
TGTGCCACTCCGGGGGATGCGGGTTCACCCCTCCACTTT
CATPGDAGSPLHF
>NA|TRBJ1-5|NA|TRBV18
TGTGCCAGCTCACCACTCCCTCCAAGGGGAAGCAATCAGCCCCAGCATTTT
CASSPLPPRGSNQPQHF
>NA|TRBJ2-1|TRBD1|TRBV29-1
TGCAGCGTTGCCGGGACAGGGGTGTTCGGTGAGCAGTTCTTC
CSVAGTGVFGEQFF
>NA|TRBJ1-1|TRBD1|TRBV29-1
TGCAGCGTTGCAGGGGGCTTCGGCACTGAAGCTTTCTTT
CSVAGGFGTEAFF
>NA|TRBJ2-5|TRBD1|TRBV7-9
TGTGCCAGCAGCGTGACAGGGGTCGGGACCCAGTACTTC
CASSVTGVGTQYF
>NA|TRBJ2-1|NA|TRBV11-2
TGTGCCAGCAGCAGAAACTACAATGAGCAGTTCTTC
CASSRNYNEQFF
>few|TRBJ2-7|TRBD1|TRBV5-5
TGTGCCAGCAGCCCGCCGGGACAGGGGGGTTTCCAGCAGTACTTC
CASSPPGQGGFQQYF
>NA|TRBJ2-7|TRBD1|TRBV18
TGTGCCAGCTCCGGTCAGGGGGCAACCTACGAGCAGTACTTC
CASSGQGATYEQYF